Sequencing of this T cell receptor (beta chain) was carried out in a study of CD8 T cells in ankylosing spondylitis (dated by TCRdb to about 2017). For the study in its entirety: T cell receptor beta repertoires were profiled in healthy donors and ankylosing spondylitis patients so that disease-linked TCR variants could be found. The whole study cohort included some 100 healthy donors and roughly 24 ankylosing spondylitis patients. Samples of peripheral blood were taken, and for ankylosing spondylitis patients, synovial fluid was collected as well.

Overall study outcomes, separate from this receptor: According to the report, matched synovial fluid samples from ankylosing spondylitis patients were significantly enriched for the disease-linked clones. Blood from ankylosing spondylitis patients appeared to be characterized by a TCR beta motif composed of 7 to 9 highly homologous amino acid variants. In peripheral blood, the disease-linked clones were found at relatively low frequencies and had a CD8+ phenotype. Some TCR beta motif variants had previously been reported in synovial fluid and blood of reactive arthritis patients, which suggested common disease-initiation mechanisms.

Taken from cysteine to phenylalanine, the CDR3 has 14 residues. The only DNA kept is the CDR3, 42 bases in frame from the first base. After removal of 4 bases from V and 4 bases from J, the junction retains 7 bases not matched to a gene. The germline V gene (reference sequence) gives CDR1 as DFQATT and CDR2 as SNEGSKA. This clonotype was seen a handful of times. Its antigen remains unidentified. There are no base qualities to consult, and no much larger clone falls within one base. Sequencing used an Illumina HiSeq 2500. TCR beta libraries were prepared by quantitative 5'-RACE with molecular barcodes. As for the original processing: A new computational method based on a probabilistic model of VDJ rearrangement was used to identify disease-linked TCR variants. TCRdb trimmed the raw reads at Q25, called clones with MiXCR and kept productive beta chains. Each record represents a unique CDR3 protein, reported with the most common genes and DNA among its rows. None of the V and J calls come from the authors' own analysis; TCRdb made them. The sample table records around 340,000 distinct CDR3 sequences; roughly 20% of these occur just once. The top ten hold roughly 14% of the sample.

The TCR was taken from a male donor with ankylosing spondylitis or in good health (not recorded which). Sequencing was performed on blood, either unsorted or a sorted T cell fraction (not recorded which). In this chain, TRBV20-1 is recombined with TRBJ2-1; the central 7 bases match TRBD2. The CDR3 protein is CSAIRDYLYNEQFF. The DNA reads TGCAGTGCTATCCGGGACTACCTATACAATGAGCAGTTCTTC.